This is a list of T cell receptor beta chains from one sample in a study of blood T cell repertoires in COVID-19. Sequencing used immunoSEQ multiplex PCR; TCRdb keeps in-frame clones, though not all of them. This table holds 290,000 or so clones, 65% to 90% found once. Sequences were obtained from peripheral blood. The receptors come from a man aged 50 to 60 with active or convalescent COVID-19. The CDR3 runs from the conserved cysteine through the conserved F or W. A D gene is named only where the DNA matches it firmly. Where a row states a size, it is once, few, many or the class of an expanded clone; other rows omit it.

length | size | J | V | D | DNA | CDR3
14 | - | TRBJ2-3 | TRBV29-1 | - | TGCAGCGTAGGGGGTTCCCGCTACACAGATACGCAGTATTTT | CSVGGSRYTDTQYF
15 | - | TRBJ1-5 | TRBV5-5 | - | TGTGCCAGCAGCTCGCAGGGAGGGGGGGATCAGCCCCAGCATTTT | CASSSQGGGDQPQHF
15 | once | TRBJ1-2 | TRBV6-1 | - | TGTGCCAGCAGTGAATTGGGACTCCGAGACTATGGCTACACCTTC | CASSELGLRDYGYTF
17 | - | TRBJ2-1 | TRBV11-1 | TRBD2 | TGTGCCAGCAGCTTAGCTAGCGGGAGGGCCTTTTGGAATGAGCAGTTCTTC | CASSLASGRAFWNEQFF
20 | - | TRBJ2-1 | TRBV27 | TRBD2 | TGTGCCAGCACCGCCCATCGCGGGACTAGCGGGGGTTGGGCTTGGGATGAGCAGTTCTTC | CASTAHRGTSGGWAWDEQFF
19 | - | TRBJ2-2 | TRBV3-1/TRBV3-2 | TRBD2 | TGTGCCAGCAGCCAAGGTCGACTAGCGGTTACTAGGGGCACCGGGGAGCTGTTTTTT | CASSQGRLAVTRGTGELFF
14 | - | TRBJ2-7 | TRBV3-1/TRBV3-2 | - | TGTGCCAGCAGCCAAGCGGCAGGGATCTACGAGCAGTACTTC | CASSQAAGIYEQYF
14 | - | TRBJ2-3 | TRBV7-8 | TRBD1 | TGTGCCAGCAGCTCAATATGGACAGGCAATACGCAGTATTTT | CASSSIWTGNTQYF
13 | - | TRBJ2-5 | TRBV2 | - | TGTGCCAGCAGTGATATCCCCACAGGGACCCAGTACTTC | CASSDIPTGTQYF
12 | - | TRBJ1-2 | TRBV30 | - | TGTGCCTGGAGTGTAGTAGGGGCAGGCTACACCTTC | CAWSVVGAGYTF
15 | - | TRBJ2-1 | TRBV5-4 | - | TGTGCCAGCAGCTTGGGTCTTAGGGGTTTCAATGAGCAGTTCTTC | CASSLGLRGFNEQFF
16 | - | TRBJ2-1 | TRBV5-1 | TRBD2 | TGCGCCAGCAGCTCCCTGACTAGCGGGAGAGATGACGAGCAGTTCTTC | CASSSLTSGRDDEQFF
14 | - | TRBJ2-3 | TRBV7-6 | - | TGTGCCAGCAGCTTGGGTTGGCGGGACCCCACGCAGTATTTT | CASSLGWRDPTQYF
13 | - | TRBJ1-1 | TRBV2 | - | TGTGCCAGCACGGCTGGGGAGGGCACTGAAGCTTTCTTT | CASTAGEGTEAFF
14 | - | TRBJ2-7 | TRBV11-2 | TRBD1 | TGTGCCAGCAGCGCGGGACAGGGGAGGGCCGAGCAGTACTTC | CASSAGQGRAEQYF
15 | - | TRBJ1-6 | TRBV3-1/TRBV3-2 | - | TGTGCCAGCAGGGACACAGGGAATTATAATTCACCCCTCCACTTT | CASRDTGNYNSPLHF
17 | - | TRBJ2-1 | TRBV21-1 | - | TGTGCCAGCAGCAAAGGAGCCGGCGAGGTTGGTTACAATGAGCAGTTCTTC | CASSKGAGEVGYNEQFF
16 | - | TRBJ1-4 | TRBV14 | - | TGTGCCAGCAGCCCCCGACCGGGTGCAACTAATGAAAAACTGTTTTTT | CASSPRPGATNEKLFF
14 | - | TRBJ1-1 | TRBV10-3 | TRBD1 | TGTGCCATCAGCGTTAGGACAGGGAACACTGAAGCTTTCTTT | CAISVRTGNTEAFF
13 | - | TRBJ2-1 | TRBV28 | - | TGTGCCAGCAGTTTGATTCTCTGGGGCCCGCAGTTCTTC | CASSLILWGPQFF
14 | - | TRBJ2-1 | TRBV20-1 | TRBD2 | TGCAGTGCTAGTCCGGCGGGGGGGAGGAATGAGCAGTTCTTC | CSASPAGGRNEQFF
12 | - | TRBJ1-1 | TRBV28 | - | TGTGCCAGCAGTTTGTCAGGGGTTGAAGCTTTCTTT | CASSLSGVEAFF
16 | - | TRBJ2-1 | TRBV3-1/TRBV3-2 | - | TGTGCCAGCAGCCAAGATGTCCAACACTATGGCACTGAGCAGTTCTTC | CASSQDVQHYGTEQFF
13 | - | TRBJ2-1 | TRBV5-1 | TRBD2 | TGCGCCAGCAGCTTAAATAGCGGGACGGTGGAGTTCTTC | CASSLNSGTVEFF
13 | - | TRBJ1-1 | TRBV15 | - | TGTGCCACCAGCAGAGACAGGAACACTGAAGCTTTCTTT | CATSRDRNTEAFF
14 | - | TRBJ2-7 | TRBV9 | - | TGTGCCAGCAGCGTAGCAGGCGGGACGGGCGAGCAGTACTTC | CASSVAGGTGEQYF